Included here is one T cell receptor beta chain sequence, with context. What it binds is unknown. This entry comes from a study of cytomegalovirus exposure and HLA in healthy donors. Study results and limitations: When the data were analyzed later, several of the most significant clusters appeared to be linked to common viral pathogens. An analysis was carried out later, and it reportedly showed fewer N-insertions in an Asian-associated ancestry cluster than the approximately 670-donor mean. When analyzed later, the rates of TCR association showed variation by HLA locus, with DRB1 the most and HLA-C the fewest.

CDR3 size: 15 residues. Germline V gene sequence: CDR1 LNHDA, CDR2 SQIVND (reference sequence). V lost 6 bases, J lost 8 bases, and 20 bases lay in between. The PCR was carried out with 60 Vbeta primers and 13 Jbeta primers. Generated by immunoSEQ multiplex PCR, the TCRdb table keeps only in-frame clones and is missing some. In the table there are 150,000 to 200,000 clones, approximately 85% of which are singletons. Likely unrecorded immune exposures existed in these nominally healthy donors. Sequenced material: PBMCs. This TCR derives from a man younger than 35 in good health and CMV-seropositive. J is TRBJ2-4 and V is TRBV19; no clear D gene. CDR3 sequence: CASSRTLGPKDIQYF. The CDR3 DNA reads TGTGCCAGTAGCCGAACCTTGGGCCCCAAGGACATTCAGTACTTC.